This T cell receptor beta chain was identified in a study of blood T cell repertoires in COVID-19. Across the whole study: Symptom resolution, clearance, or two negative PCRs marked donors in Cohort 3 as recovered. Collection of acute and convalescent COVID-19 samples took place in the United States, Italy and Spain.

The table came from immunoSEQ multiplex PCR; TCRdb's copy has only in-frame clones and leaves some out. The sample lists 400,000 or so clones, more than 70% seen once, with approximately 1.8% in the top ten. The CDR3 totals 15 residues. Germline assignment: CDR1 SGHTA and CDR2 FQGNSA. The V end was cut by 1 base, the J end by 3 bases, with 13 bases between. Across 20 to 25 US areas, participants ranged in age from roughly 18 to 95 years. The receptor's source is a middle-aged man in a cohort exposed to, infected with or recovered from COVID-19 (not recorded which). This chain links TRBV7-2 with TRBJ2-7; D possibly corresponds to TRBD2 (5 bases). The sequencing sample was made of PBMCs or T cells enriched from blood (not recorded which). DNA of the CDR3: TGTGCCAGCAGCTTAGGGCAGAAGGAGGTCTACGAGCAGTACTTC. Residues: CASSLGQKEVYEQYF.